This T cell receptor (beta chain) was recovered during a study of CD8 T cells in Susac syndrome. With regard to this clonotype: Its antigen is not known.

Regarding the study as a whole: CD8+ clonal expansion in Susac was maximal in TEMRA cells and in active patients.

An input of roughly 0.5 to 1 ug of RNA was subjected to reverse transcription using random hexamers. TCRdb called the immunoSEQ multiplex PCR reads again in MiXCR, with one record for every CDR3 protein. The sample has tens of thousands of distinct CDR3 sequences, under 95% seen once. Both CD4+ and CD8+ T cells were negatively isolated, and TEMRA cells underwent FACS enrichment. The sample consisted of CD8+ T cells from PBMCs. The source is a human donor with Susac syndrome.

The CDR3 DNA reads as TGCAGTGCCGGGAGTGGGGGCAATCAGCCCCAGCATTTT. Translating gives CSAGSGGNQPQHF. The rearrangement links TRBV20-1 to TRBJ1-5; no clear D. CDR3 length equals 13 residues. Germline V gene sequence: CDR1 DFQATT, CDR2 SNEGSKA (reference sequence). V was trimmed by 6 bases and J by 2 bases, leaving 11 bases between them.